Each of the 26 T cell receptor beta chains below was sequenced from the same sample in a study of shared clonotypes between healthy human individuals. Some clones are missing from TCRdb's copy, which holds only in-frame ones; the method was immunoSEQ multiplex PCR. The sample consists of about 2.3 million clones, approximately 95% of them appearing once. What was sequenced was naive CD4+ T cells from PBMCs. Subset here: CD45RA+ positively selected. The receptor source for this set is a man between 18 and 35 years old in good health. Some clones in this sample may be carry-over from other donors' samples.

The gene calls are TRBV7-8 and TRBJ1-2; no clear D gene. Germline V gives CDR1 SGHVS, CDR2 FQNEAQ. The V end lost 5 bases, the J end lost 12 bases, and 19 bases lay between the germline ends. The CDR3 has 13 amino acids. Here the CDR3 DNA reads TGTGCCAGCAGCCCGCCGGAGAAGAGGGTGGACACCTTC. Encoded protein: CASSPPEKRVDTF.

The chain links TRBV2 to TRBJ1-3; D gene uncertain. The V end was cut by 7 bases, the J end by 0 bases, with 7 bases between. Germline V gene data show CDR1 as SNHLY and CDR2 as FYNNEI. The CDR3 extends over 13 amino acids. The chain's CDR3 is CASKGSSGNTIYF. CDR3 DNA sequence: TGTGCCAGCAAGGGAAGCTCTGGAAACACCATATATTTT.

This sequence joins TRBV28 and TRBJ1-2, with 10 bases matching TRBD1. This CDR3 contains 14 residues. Germline values: CDR1 MDHEN, CDR2 SYDVKM. Trimming at V came to 5 bases and at J to 4 bases, leaving 4 bases not matched to a gene. The CDR3 region is CASSRRDRGYGYTF. The CDR3 bases are TGTGCCAGCAGTCGCCGGGACAGGGGCTATGGCTACACCTTC.

This chain joins TRBV30 and TRBJ2-2, with 7 bases that match TRBD1. Germline CDR1 GTSNPN, CDR2 SVGIG (reference sequence). J gave up 5 bases and V 2 bases, and 11 bases lay outside the gene matches. The CDR3 is 16 residues long. The CDR3 loop reads CAWSYRGLGRTGELFF. The CDR3 DNA is TGTGCCTGGAGTTACAGGGGCCTAGGTAGGACCGGGGAGCTGTTTTTT. The full variable domain, in which reference TRBV30 and TRBJ2-2 provide the parts outside the CDR3, is SQTIHQWPATLVQPVGSPLSLECTVEGTSNPNLYWYRQAAGRGLQLLFYSVGIGQISSEVPQNLSASRPQDRQFILSSKKLLLSDSGFYLCAWSYRGLGRTGELFFGEGSRLTVL.

The chain joins TRBV18 to TRBJ2-7; the match to TRBD1 covers 10 bases. Germline V gene sequence: CDR1 KGHSH, CDR2 LQKENI. The V and J ends lost 10 bases and 5 bases, in that order; junction bases with no gene match: 2. CDR3 length: 11 amino acids. The CDR3 protein is CATGQGDEQYF. CDR3 DNA: TGTGCCACAGGACAGGGGGACGAGCAGTACTTC.

The V and J genes are TRBV5-6 and TRBJ2-2; D perhaps matches TRBD2 (5 bases). The germline V gene encodes CDR1 SGHDT and CDR2 YYEEEE. The CDR3 is made up of 17 amino acids. Trimming removed 0 bases at V and 4 bases at J, with 16 bases between. The CDR3 DNA reads TGTGCCAGCAGCTTGGTCGGGCTAGCTGGGCGCACCGGGGAGCTGTTTTTT. This translates into CASSLVGLAGRTGELFF.

This chain links TRBV28 with TRBJ2-1; D gene unclear. The CDR3 loop spans 10 amino acids. V gave up 6 bases and J gave up 8 bases, with 5 bases separating them. Germline V gene lookup returns CDR1 MDHEN and CDR2 SYDVKM. CDR3 sequence (DNA): TGTGCCAGCAGAAAATATGAGCAGTTCTTC. This codes for CASRKYEQFF.

The chain links TRBV15 to TRBJ2-1, with D tentatively TRBD2 (5 bases). CDR1 is LNHNV and CDR2 is YYDKDF in the germline V gene (reference sequence). The CDR3 has 12 residues. V dropped 3 bases and J dropped 9 bases, with 9 bases sitting between them. This chain's CDR3 is CATSRLGSEQFF. CDR3 coding DNA: TGTGCCACCAGCAGGCTGGGGAGTGAGCAGTTCTTC.

This sequence joins TRBV19 and TRBJ1-1, with TRBD1 as a possible D gene (6 bases). Per germline, CDR1 LNHDA and CDR2 SQIVND (reference sequence). The CDR3 extends over 14 amino acids. The V and J ends lost 7 bases and 3 bases respectively, with 15 bases between them. This CDR3 is CASKQGRVDTEAFF. CDR3 sequence (DNA): TGTGCCAGTAAACAGGGCAGGGTAGACACTGAAGCTTTCTTT.

Only a few counts were recorded for this clone. The rearrangement uses TRBV11-2 and TRBJ1-2, with D maybe TRBD1 (5 bases). The germline V and J ends were trimmed by 5 bases and 4 bases, with 14 bases remaining between them. Germline V gene data show CDR1 as SGHAT and CDR2 as FQNNGV. This CDR3 region has 14 residues. CDR3 loop: CASSQGVDGYGYTF. The CDR3 DNA is TGTGCCAGCAGCCAAGGGGTGGACGGCTATGGCTACACCTTC.

The CDR3 here is CASGIDYGYTF. For the CDR3, the DNA is TGTGCCTCAGGGATTGACTATGGCTACACCTTC. This chain joins TRBV19 and TRBJ1-2; D might be TRBD1 (5 bases). V was clipped by 11 bases and J by 3 bases, with 10 bases between them. The CDR3 consists of 11 residues. Germline V gene lookup returns CDR1 LNHDA and CDR2 SQIVND (reference sequence). Based on the CDR3 plus reference TRBV19 and TRBJ1-2, the full variable domain is DGGITQSPKYLFRKEGQNVTLSCEQNLNHDAMYWYRQDPGQGLRLIYYSQIVNDFQKGDIAEGYSVSREKKESFPLTVTSAQKNPTAFYLCASGIDYGYTFGSGTRLTVV.

As for this clone: Other nucleotide sequences from this sample produce the same CDR3. This rearrangement joins TRBV28 to TRBJ2-7; the D is unclear. V was cut by 1 base and J by 3 bases, with 10 bases left in between. The V gene's germline CDR1 is MDHEN and CDR2 SYDVKM. The CDR3 covers 14 residues. The CDR3 sequence: CASSLLAAVYEQYF. The CDR3 DNA sequence: TGTGCCAGCAGTTTATTGGCAGCCGTCTACGAGCAGTACTTC. The full variable domain, completed using reference TRBV28 and TRBJ2-7, is DVKVTQSSRYLVKRTGEKVFLECVQDMDHENMFWYRQDPGLGLRLIYFSYDVKMKEKGDIPEGYSVSREKKERFSLILESASTNQTSMYLCASSLLAAVYEQYFGPGTRLTVT.

V and J are TRBV7-9 and TRBJ1-1; TRBD1 agrees at 7 bases. This CDR3 comprises 16 residues. V lost 5 bases, J lost 3 bases, and 12 bases stayed unmatched. Per the germline V gene, CDR1 is SEHNR and CDR2 is FQNEAQ (reference sequence). The CDR3 nucleotides are TGTGCCAGCAGCCTAGACGACAGGGTGATCGACACTGAAGCTTTCTTT. Translating it yields CASSLDDRVIDTEAFF.

The chain couples TRBV7-3 to TRBJ1-1; D is possibly TRBD1 (6 bases). Per the germline V gene, CDR1 is SGHTA and CDR2 is FQGTGA. The CDR3 loop spans 16 amino acids. Trimming took 5 bases from V and 1 from J, leaving 17 bases between them. CDR3 sequence: CASSPEGGGGNTEAFF. In DNA form, the CDR3 reads TGTGCCAGCAGCCCCGAGGGGGGGGGCGGGAACACTGAAGCTTTCTTT. Using reference TRBV7-3 and TRBJ1-1 for the parts outside the CDR3, the full variable domain is GAGVSQTPSNKVTEKGKYVELRCDPISGHTALYWYRQSLGQGPEFLIYFQGTGAADDSGLPNDRFFAVRPEGSVSTLKIQRTERGDSAVYLCASSPEGGGGNTEAFFGQGTRLTVV.

This clone appeared once. The chain couples TRBV18 to TRBJ2-5, with 8 bases identical to TRBD1. The J segment lost 5 bases and the V segment lost 6 bases, leaving 5 bases of the junction unmatched. The germline V gene has CDR1 KGHSH and CDR2 LQKENI. This CDR3 is 13 amino acids long. CDR3 bases: TGTGCCAGCTCCGCGGACAGGGCTGAGACCCAGTACTTC. It codes for CASSADRAETQYF.

The chain is built from TRBV5-1 and TRBJ2-1; D remains ambiguous. V was pared by 1 base and J by 13 bases, with 9 bases between. The length of the CDR3 is 11 residues. Germline CDR1 is SGHRS and CDR2 is YFSETQ. DNA for the CDR3: TGCGCCAGCAGCTTGTACGATTCCCAGTTCTTC. It encodes CASSLYDSQFF. The full variable domain, its missing parts supplied by reference TRBV5-1 and TRBJ2-1, is KAGVTQTPRYLIKTRGQQVTLSCSPISGHRSVSWYQQTPGQGLQFLFEYFSETQRNKGNFPGRFSGRQFSNSRSEMNVSTLELGDSALYLCASSLYDSQFFGPGTRLTVL.

The table lists this clone with a count of one. The chain carries TRBV5-1 and TRBJ1-4; D is unresolved. The CDR3 totals 14 residues. The germline V gene has CDR1 SGHRS and CDR2 YFSETQ. V was clipped by 4 bases and J by 4 bases, with 11 bases between them. The CDR3 here is CASSPDGRNEKLFF. CDR3 nucleotides: TGCGCCAGCAGCCCTGACGGACGTAATGAAAAACTGTTTTTT.

This clone occurred a few times. The V gene is TRBV5-1, the J gene TRBJ1-1, with D possibly being TRBD1 (6 bases). This CDR3 is built from 14 residues. Germline V gene sequence: CDR1 SGHRS, CDR2 YFSETQ. V was clipped by 0 bases and J by 3 bases, with 9 bases between them. The chain's CDR3 is CASSLDRAYTEAFF. The CDR3 DNA follows: TGCGCCAGCAGCTTGGACAGGGCCTACACTGAAGCTTTCTTT.

The chain links TRBV28 to TRBJ1-1; a possible D gene is TRBD1 (5 bases). Germline values: CDR1 MDHEN, CDR2 SYDVKM. The V gene lost 7 bases and the J gene lost 4 bases, with 19 bases spanning the gap. The CDR3 covers 15 residues. The chain's CDR3 is CASTSGAGHVTEAFF. The CDR3 nucleotides are TGTGCCAGCACCTCTGGGGCAGGACATGTCACTGAAGCTTTCTTT. Using reference TRBV28 and TRBJ1-1 for the parts outside the CDR3, the full variable domain is DVKVTQSSRYLVKRTGEKVFLECVQDMDHENMFWYRQDPGLGLRLIYFSYDVKMKEKGDIPEGYSVSREKKERFSLILESASTNQTSMYLCASTSGAGHVTEAFFGQGTRLTVV.

The chain combines TRBV6-5 with TRBJ1-1; TRBD1 aligns across 8 bases. The CDR3 is made up of 14 amino acids. Losses at the gene ends were 6 bases for V and 3 bases for J; bases not matched to a gene: 6. Germline assignment: CDR1 MNHEY and CDR2 SVGAGI. CDR3: CASSPGGYHTEAFF. CDR3 bases: TGTGCCAGCAGCCCAGGGGGCTATCACACTGAAGCTTTCTTT.

The rearrangement links TRBV18 to TRBJ2-7; D is possibly TRBD1 or TRBD2 (5 bases each). The germline V gene has CDR1 KGHSH and CDR2 LQKENI. The CDR3 consists of 14 residues. V was clipped by 1 base and J by 6 bases, with 13 bases between them. The CDR3 region has the DNA TGTGCCAGCTCACCACTCGACAGAGGGATCGAGCAGTACTTC. It specifies CASSPLDRGIEQYF. Using reference TRBV18 and TRBJ2-7 for the parts outside the CDR3, the full variable domain is NAGVMQNPRHLVRRRGQEARLRCSPMKGHSHVYWYRQLPEEGLKFMVYLQKENIIDESGMPKERFSAEFPKEGPSILRIQQVVRGDSAAYFCASSPLDRGIEQYFGPGTRLTVT.

This clone was recorded at least ten times. The chain employs TRBV7-9 and TRBJ2-2; D call uncertain. V lost 3 bases and J lost 0, with 8 bases in between. The germline gives CDR1 SEHNR, CDR2 FQNEAQ (reference sequence). The length of the CDR3 is 15 residues. The CDR3 here is CASSLMGANTGELFF. The DNA of the CDR3 is TGTGCCAGCAGCTTGATGGGCGCGAACACCGGGGAGCTGTTTTTT. The variable domain in full, with the rest retrieved from reference TRBV7-9 and TRBJ2-2, is DTGVSQNPRHKITKRGQNVTFRCDPISEHNRLYWYRQTLGQGPEFLTYFQNEAQLEKSRLLSDRFSAERPKGSFSTLEIQRTEQGDSAMYLCASSLMGANTGELFFGEGSRLTVL.

The V gene is TRBV6-5, the J gene TRBJ2-1; TRBD2 matches at 10 bases. V was clipped by 6 bases and J by 0 bases; unmatched bases: 2. Germline V gene sequence: CDR1 MNHEY, CDR2 SVGAGI. The CDR3 covers 15 residues. CDR3 nucleotide sequence: TGTGCCAGCAGACTAGCGGGGAGCTCCTACAATGAGCAGTTCTTC. This codes for CASRLAGSSYNEQFF.

The chain is built from TRBV27 and TRBJ1-1; TRBD1 aligns across 7 bases. With V trimmed by 8 bases and J by 1 base, 10 bases remained unmatched. The CDR3 runs 15 residues. In germline, CDR1 is MNHEY, CDR2 SMNVEV (reference sequence). The CDR3 sequence is CASPRVGGPNTEAFF. CDR3 in DNA: TGTGCCAGCCCCCGGGTAGGGGGCCCGAACACTGAAGCTTTCTTT.

The chain links TRBV2 to TRBJ2-2; 9 bases are shared with TRBD2. After removal of 4 bases from V and 0 bases from J, the junction contained 3 bases not matched to a gene. CDR3 length equals 16 residues. CDR1 SNHLY and CDR2 FYNNEI come from the germline V gene. CDR3 DNA: TGTGCCAGCAGTGTCCTAGCGGGGACGAACACCGGGGAGCTGTTTTTT. Protein sequence: CASSVLAGTNTGELFF.

The chain recombines TRBV28 with TRBJ2-7; a weak D match, TRBD2 (6 bases). Germline V gene sequence: CDR1 MDHEN, CDR2 SYDVKM. The CDR3 is made up of 15 amino acids. V was pared by 4 bases and J by 3 bases, with 16 bases between. The chain's CDR3 is CASSSIGTANYEQYF. CDR3 DNA sequence: TGTGCCAGCAGTTCTATCGGGACTGCGAACTACGAGCAGTACTTC.